The 11 T cell receptor beta chains below were found in one sample sequenced in a study of blood T cells in healthy people across ages. Then a second PCR, running roughly 7 to 11 cycles, was carried out with a sample-barcoded 5' primer and a J-beta primer mix. A single record per CDR3 protein comes from TCRdb applying MiXCR to the 5' RACE reads. Of approximately 1,700,000 distinct CDR3 sequences listed, around 40% are singletons. Sequenced material: blood. The receptor source for this set is a human donor in good health.

This chain uses TRBV7-2 with TRBJ1-2, with D tentatively TRBD1 (6 bases). The V and J ends lost 3 bases and 8 bases respectively, with 10 bases between them. The CDR3 is made up of 12 amino acids. Germline V gene data show CDR1 as SGHTA and CDR2 as FQGNSA. The DNA of the CDR3 is TGTGCCAGCAGCTTTAGGGACATCGGCTACACCTTC. Translating it yields CASSFRDIGYTF.

V gene TRBV5-1 combines with J gene TRBJ1-1; D unresolved. Germline lookup yields CDR1 SGHRS and CDR2 YFSETQ. Deletions cut 0 bases from V and 5 bases from J, with 11 bases between. CDR3 length equals 14 residues. CDR3 DNA sequence: TGCGCCAGCAGCTTGGAACTCGCTAATACTGAAGCTTTCTTT. Protein product: CASSLELANTEAFF. Variable domain in full (rest from reference TRBV5-1 and TRBJ1-1): KAGVTQTPRYLIKTRGQQVTLSCSPISGHRSVSWYQQTPGQGLQFLFEYFSETQRNKGNFPGRFSGRQFSNSRSEMNVSTLELGDSALYLCASSLELANTEAFFGQGTRLTVV.

The chain links TRBV9 to TRBJ1-1, with TRBD1 matching 10 bases. Germline CDR1 and CDR2: SGDLS and YYNGEE. J was trimmed by 5 bases and V by 3 bases; bases with no gene match: 4. The CDR3 runs 14 residues. The DNA for the CDR3 is TGTGCCAGCAGCGCCCGACAGGGGGCGACTGAAGCTTTCTTT. It yields the protein CASSARQGATEAFF.

The chain combines TRBV5-1 with TRBJ2-3; D is uncertain. The CDR3 loop spans 16 amino acids. V lost 3 bases and J lost 1, with 15 bases in between. The V gene's germline CDR1 is SGHRS and CDR2 YFSETQ. Here the CDR3 reads CASSYDAVVGTDTQYF. The DNA of the CDR3 is TGCGCCAGCAGCTACGACGCCGTTGTCGGCACAGATACGCAGTATTTT.

The chain joins TRBV7-2 to TRBJ1-2; D not certain. The V end lost 7 bases, the J end lost 3 bases, and 21 bases lay between the germline ends. Germline V lookup: CDR1 SGHTA, CDR2 FQGNSA. This CDR3 region has 16 residues. The CDR3 DNA sequence: TGTGCCAGCACCAAAGACTGGGCAGACCTTGACTATGGCTACACCTTC. As protein: CASTKDWADLDYGYTF.

This clonotype was seen ten or more times. A much larger clone is a single base away; this may be a read error. The chain carries TRBV5-5 and TRBJ2-5, with 7 bases that match TRBD2. Germline loops: CDR1 SGHKS, CDR2 YYEKEE (reference sequence). The J segment lost 4 bases and the V segment lost 0 bases, leaving 9 bases of the junction unmatched. The CDR3 runs to 16 residues. The CDR3 region is CASSLELAGIRETQYF. Written as DNA, the CDR3 is TGTGCCAGCAGCTTGGAATTAGCGGGCATCCGAGAGACCCAGTACTTC.

The chain recombines TRBV7-3 with TRBJ2-5; possibly TRBD2 for D (7 bases). CDR1 is SGHTA and CDR2 is FQGTGA in the germline V gene. Between the trimmed V and J ends, which lost 3 bases and 4 bases, there was a span of 12 bases. This CDR3 is 14 amino acids long. The CDR3 DNA follows: TGTGCCAGCAGCTTCGGCGGGGGCCGAGAGACCCAGTACTTC. This encodes CASSFGGGRETQYF. The full variable domain, its missing parts supplied by reference TRBV7-3 and TRBJ2-5, is GAGVSQTPSNKVTEKGKYVELRCDPISGHTALYWYRQSLGQGPEFLIYFQGTGAADDSGLPNDRFFAVRPEGSVSTLKIQRTERGDSAVYLCASSFGGGRETQYFGPGTRLLVL.

The rearrangement uses TRBV10-3 and TRBJ1-5; perhaps TRBD1 as D (6 bases). Trimming removed 2 bases at V and 4 bases at J, with 9 bases between. Germline V gene data show CDR1 as ENHRY and CDR2 as SYGVKD. CDR3 size: 14 residues. CDR3 DNA: TGTGCCATCAGTGAGACAGGGCGTAATCAGCCCCAGCATTTT. This encodes CAISETGRNQPQHF.

The chain has TRBV5-1 and TRBJ2-1; possibly TRBD1 for D (5 bases). The CDR3 runs 16 residues. The germline V gene encodes CDR1 SGHRS and CDR2 YFSETQ. Between the trimmed V and J ends, which lost 4 bases and 4 bases, there was a span of 18 bases. The CDR3 is CASSTGWSGSYNEQFF. CDR3 nucleotides: TGCGCCAGCAGCACCGGTTGGTCAGGGTCGTACAATGAGCAGTTCTTC.

This clonotype appeared a few times. The chain's CDR3 is CASSGSGGTITHEQYF. The CDR3, as DNA: TGTGCCAGCAGTGGATCCGGGGGCACCATCACCCACGAGCAGTACTTC. The genes are TRBV6-2 or TRBV6-3 and TRBJ2-7, with D perhaps assigned TRBD1 or TRBD2 (6 bases each). Germline V gives CDR1 MNHEY, CDR2 SVGEGT. Trimming cost V 5 bases and J 5 bases, with 22 bases left between them. The CDR3 consists of 16 residues.

The rearrangement joins TRBV5-5 to TRBJ1-1; D may be TRBD1 (5 bases). The germline V gene encodes CDR1 SGHKS and CDR2 YYEKEE (reference sequence). Trimming removed 3 bases from V and 3 bases from J, with 15 bases in between. The CDR3 length is 15 residues. DNA for the CDR3: TGTGCCAGCAGCTACGAACGGGACGGGTACACTGAAGCTTTCTTT. Protein product: CASSYERDGYTEAFF.